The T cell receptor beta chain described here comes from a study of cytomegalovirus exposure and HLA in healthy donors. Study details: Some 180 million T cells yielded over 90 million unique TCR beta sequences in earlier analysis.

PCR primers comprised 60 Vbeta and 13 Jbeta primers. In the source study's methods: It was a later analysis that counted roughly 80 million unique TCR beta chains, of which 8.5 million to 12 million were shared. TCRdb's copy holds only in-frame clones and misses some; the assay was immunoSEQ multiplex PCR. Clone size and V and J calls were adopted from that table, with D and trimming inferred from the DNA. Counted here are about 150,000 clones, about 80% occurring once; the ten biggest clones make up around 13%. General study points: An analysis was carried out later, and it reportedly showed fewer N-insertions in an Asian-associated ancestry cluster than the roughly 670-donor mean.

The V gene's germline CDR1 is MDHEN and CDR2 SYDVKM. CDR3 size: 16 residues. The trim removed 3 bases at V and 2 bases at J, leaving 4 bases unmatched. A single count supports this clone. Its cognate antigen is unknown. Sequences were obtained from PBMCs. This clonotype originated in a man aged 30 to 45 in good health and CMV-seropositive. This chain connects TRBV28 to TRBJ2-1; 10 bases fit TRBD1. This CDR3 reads CASSFIGTGAYNEQFF. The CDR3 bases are TGTGCCAGCAGTTTTATAGGGACAGGGGCCTACAATGAGCAGTTCTTC. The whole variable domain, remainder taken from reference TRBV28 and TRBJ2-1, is DVKVTQSSRYLVKRTGEKVFLECVQDMDHENMFWYRQDPGLGLRLIYFSYDVKMKEKGDIPEGYSVSREKKERFSLILESASTNQTSMYLCASSFIGTGAYNEQFFGPGTRLTVL.